This passage covers 26 T cell receptor beta chains from one sample sequenced in a study of identical twins. TCRdb processed the 5' RACE reads anew with MiXCR; each CDR3 protein has one entry. Found here are approximately 690,000 distinct CDR3 sequences, 6% to 6.5% of them singletons; the top ten hold around 2%. Sequencing used naive T cells sorted from blood. All receptors come from a man between 18 and 29 years old in good health.

The V and J genes are TRBV20-1 and TRBJ2-1, with D uncertain. Germline V CDR1 and CDR2: DFQATT, SNEGSKA (reference sequence). Trimming removed 3 bases from V and 6 bases from J, with 12 bases in between. CDR3 length: 13 residues. CDR3 amino acids: CSASPSMANEQFF. In nucleotides, the CDR3 is TGCAGTGCTAGTCCTAGTATGGCCAATGAGCAGTTCTTC.

J is TRBJ2-7 and V is TRBV25-1; possibly TRBD1 for D (6 bases). V gave up 3 bases and J gave up 2 bases, with 14 bases separating them. There are 15 residues in the CDR3. From germline, CDR1 is MGHDK and CDR2 SYGVNS. CDR3: CASSDHRDTTYEQYF. The CDR3 DNA is TGTGCCAGCAGTGATCACCGGGACACAACCTACGAGCAGTACTTC.

The rearrangement links TRBV7-8 to TRBJ2-3; D possibly uses TRBD1 or TRBD2 (5 bases each). Germline-derived CDR1 and CDR2 are SGHVS and FQNEAQ. V was pared by 4 bases and J by 3 bases, with 20 bases between. The length of the CDR3 is 17 residues. The CDR3 spells CASSSRAGGRETDTQYF. The CDR3 DNA sequence: TGTGCCAGCAGCTCGCGCGCGGGTGGCAGGGAAACAGATACGCAGTATTTT.

The genes are TRBV19 and TRBJ2-5; 9 bases line up with TRBD1. V trimming: 5 bases; J trimming: 4 bases; junction bases outside the gene matches: 8. From germline, CDR1 is LNHDA and CDR2 SQIVND (reference sequence). The length of the CDR3 is 15 residues. The CDR3 bases are TGTGCCAGTAGTGTGGGACAGGGCAAGGGAGAGACCCAGTACTTC. This codes for CASSVGQGKGETQYF.

The sample holds a few counts of this clonotype. The chain carries TRBV6-5 and TRBJ2-7; TRBD2 agrees at 12 bases. V trimming: 5 bases; J trimming: 3 bases; junction bases outside the gene matches: 5. CDR3 length: 15 amino acids. The germline V gene has CDR1 MNHEY and CDR2 SVGAGI. The CDR3 spells CASSRSTSGSYEQYV. The CDR3 DNA follows: TGTGCCAGCAGTCGCTCGACTAGCGGGAGCTACGAGCAGTACGTC.

This clonotype has at least ten counts. The chain uses TRBV5-1 and TRBJ2-3, with 7 nucleotides matching TRBD1. The germline CDR1 and CDR2 sequences are SGHRS and YFSETQ. The CDR3 has 14 amino acids. V shed 4 bases and J 12 bases; nucleotides not matched to a gene: 14. The CDR3: CASSLSQGERLQYF. The CDR3 region has the DNA TGCGCCAGCAGCCTATCCCAGGGGGAAAGGCTTCAGTATTTT. Looking up the rest from reference TRBV5-1 and TRBJ2-3 gives the full variable domain: KAGVTQTPRYLIKTRGQQVTLSCSPISGHRSVSWYQQTPGQGLQFLFEYFSETQRNKGNFPGRFSGRQFSNSRSEMNVSTLELGDSALYLCASSLSQGERLQYFGPGTRLTVL.

The chain is built from TRBV5-6 and TRBJ2-5; D gene unclear. The V gene lost 0 bases and the J gene lost 3 bases, with 9 bases spanning the gap. The CDR3 has 14 residues. The V gene's germline CDR1 is SGHDT and CDR2 YYEEEE. In DNA, the CDR3 is TGTGCCAGCAGCTTGGTCGCCCGAGAAGAGACCCAGTACTTC. This encodes CASSLVAREETQYF.

This clonotype was picked up many times. J is TRBJ2-1 and V is TRBV5-1, with unresolved D. V was clipped by 0 bases and J by 0 bases, with 4 bases between them. Per the germline V gene, CDR1 is SGHRS and CDR2 is YFSETQ. This CDR3 contains 14 residues. Written as DNA, the CDR3 is TGCGCCAGCAGCTTGGACAGCTCCTACAATGAGCAGTTCTTC. Protein: CASSLDSSYNEQFF. The whole variable domain, filled in from reference TRBV5-1 and TRBJ2-1, reads KAGVTQTPRYLIKTRGQQVTLSCSPISGHRSVSWYQQTPGQGLQFLFEYFSETQRNKGNFPGRFSGRQFSNSRSEMNVSTLELGDSALYLCASSLDSSYNEQFFGPGTRLTVL.

This clonotype was counted between two and nine times. The chain recombines TRBV19 with TRBJ2-1, with 7 bases matching TRBD2. Germline V gene lookup returns CDR1 LNHDA and CDR2 SQIVND (reference sequence). The CDR3 spans 12 residues. J was trimmed by 10 bases and V by 7 bases; bases with no gene match: 7. DNA for the CDR3: TGTGCCAGTAAGGCGGGAGCCTACGAGCAGTTCTTC. This encodes CASKAGAYEQFF.

This clonotype was picked up many times. This rearrangement joins TRBV20-1 to TRBJ2-1; D unresolved. Between the trimmed V and J ends, which lost 0 bases and 5 bases, there was a span of 26 bases. From germline, CDR1 is DFQATT and CDR2 SNEGSKA (reference sequence). The CDR3 contains 19 residues. The CDR3 protein is CSARDSETFRALRDNEQFF. As DNA, the CDR3 is TGCAGTGCTAGAGATTCCGAGACGTTCCGGGCCCTAAGGGACAATGAGCAGTTCTTC.

This clonotype appeared a few times. The chain couples TRBV5-1 to TRBJ2-5; D possibly corresponds to TRBD1 (5 bases). Germline CDR1 is SGHRS and CDR2 is YFSETQ. This CDR3 region has 15 residues. Trimming left V 1 base short and J 5 bases short, with 15 bases between. The CDR3 sequence: CASSLLGADRETQYF. The DNA of the CDR3 is TGCGCCAGCAGCTTGCTTGGGGCGGATAGGGAGACCCAGTACTTC.

This clonotype was observed many times. The V and J genes are TRBV5-4 and TRBJ2-3; D ambiguous. The CDR3 totals 16 residues. Looked up from germline, CDR1 is SGHNT and CDR2 is YYREEE (reference sequence). Between the trimmed V and J ends, which lost 0 bases and 2 bases, there was a span of 13 bases. The CDR3 nucleotides read TGTGCCAGCAGCTTGGGCAGAGCTAGACTCACAGATACGCAGTATTTT. Amino acid sequence: CASSLGRARLTDTQYF.

This clonotype has at least ten counts. V is TRBV10-3 and J is TRBJ2-3; 8 bases fit TRBD2. CDR1 is ENHRY, CDR2 SYGVKD, per germline. The CDR3 is 14 amino acids. V was clipped by 3 bases and J by 5 bases; unmatched bases: 4. Here the CDR3 DNA reads TGTGCCATCAGTGACGGGAGGGCAATAGATACGCAGTATTTT. Its protein is CAISDGRAIDTQYF.

DNA of the CDR3: TGTGCCAGCAGCTTAGCGTATGCCACCGGGGAGCTGTTTTTT. As protein: CASSLAYATGELFF. The chain recombines TRBV7-2 with TRBJ2-2; D is undetermined. Germline V gene data show CDR1 as SGHTA and CDR2 as FQGNSA. The V end lost 0 bases, the J end lost 4 bases, and 6 bases lay between the germline ends. The CDR3 loop spans 14 amino acids.

This clonotype was recorded many times. This chain connects TRBV9 to TRBJ2-5, with D possibly being TRBD2 (5 bases). Germline assignment: CDR1 SGDLS and CDR2 YYNGEE. V lost 0 bases, J lost 2 bases, and 8 bases lay in between. The CDR3 consists of 14 residues. CDR3 nucleotide sequence: TGTGCCAGCAGCGTAGATGGGGAGCAAGAGACCCAGTACTTC. It yields the protein CASSVDGEQETQYF.

As concerns this clonotype: This may be a read error, as it is one base from a much larger clone. The V and J genes are TRBV20-1 and TRBJ2-5; D not certain. The germline V gene encodes CDR1 DFQATT and CDR2 SNEGSKA (reference sequence). The CDR3 extends over 14 amino acids. V lost 0 bases, J lost 5 bases, and 13 bases lay in between. In DNA form, the CDR3 reads TGCAGTGCTAGAGATCCGGTCGATGCCGAGACCCAGTACTTC. It codes for CSARDPVDAETQYF.

There are a few counts of this clonotype. The rearrangement uses TRBV5-5 and TRBJ2-7; D is perhaps TRBD2 (5 bases). The CDR3 is made up of 13 amino acids. Deletions cut 0 bases from V and 5 bases from J, with 9 bases between. Germline CDR1 is SGHKS and CDR2 is YYEKEE (reference sequence). CDR3 protein: CASSLATRDEQYF. The CDR3 DNA is TGTGCCAGCAGCTTGGCCACGCGGGACGAGCAGTACTTC.

The gene calls are TRBV19 and TRBJ2-4; D unclear. Germline loops: CDR1 LNHDA, CDR2 SQIVND (reference sequence). The CDR3 extends over 16 amino acids. Trimming pared 5 bases from V and 0 bases from J, leaving 14 bases between. The CDR3 DNA sequence: TGTGCCAGTAGTCCGTCAGGCGGTGTAGCCAAAAACATTCAGTACTTC. Translation gives CASSPSGGVAKNIQYF.

In this sample, this clonotype turned up a few times. The V call is TRBV20-1, the J call TRBJ2-7; D may be TRBD2 (6 bases). This CDR3 is 13 amino acids long. The germline V and J ends were trimmed by 0 bases and 5 bases, with 11 bases remaining between them. Germline V lookup: CDR1 DFQATT, CDR2 SNEGSKA (reference sequence). This CDR3 reads CSARDPGEDEQYF. The CDR3 DNA reads as TGCAGTGCTAGAGACCCGGGAGAGGACGAGCAGTACTTC.

This clonotype was observed many times. The rearrangement links TRBV11-2 to TRBJ2-7; D is unclear. Germline V gene sequence: CDR1 SGHAT, CDR2 FQNNGV. This CDR3 has 15 amino acids. V was trimmed by 5 bases and J by 4 bases, leaving 18 bases between them. The CDR3 is CASSPGHGPGYEQYF. The CDR3 region has the DNA TGTGCCAGCAGCCCGGGCCACGGACCTGGTTACGAGCAGTACTTC.

The table lists this clonotype with a few counts. This chain uses TRBV6-2 or TRBV6-3 with TRBJ2-1; the match to TRBD2 covers 9 bases. The CDR3 length is 17 residues. The V segment lost 5 bases and the J segment 7 bases; nucleotides outside the gene matches: 15. CDR1 is MNHEY, CDR2 SVGEGT, per germline. The CDR3 DNA follows: TGTGCCAGCAGTACCCCTGTTAGCGGGAGAAGTAGGAATGAGCAGTTCTTC. It specifies CASSTPVSGRSRNEQFF.

This clonotype came up a few times. V gene TRBV12-3 or TRBV12-4 combines with J gene TRBJ2-7; 7 positions match TRBD1. The V gene end was trimmed by 5 bases and the J gene end by 5 bases; junction bases not matched to a gene: 15. The length of the CDR3 is 16 residues. Written as DNA, the CDR3 is TGTGCCAGCAGTAGAGGAACAGGGGCCCTCTTGGACGAGCAGTACTTC. Its protein is CASSRGTGALLDEQYF.

The chain employs TRBV12-3 or TRBV12-4 and TRBJ1-5, with a tentative D call TRBD1 (5 bases). Deletions cut 4 bases from V and 7 bases from J, with 11 bases between. The CDR3 is 13 amino acids. CDR3 in DNA: TGTGCCAGCAGTTGGCAGGGACGGCAGCCCCAGCATTTT. Protein product: CASSWQGRQPQHF.

The CDR3 coding sequence is TGTGCCAGCAGTACCCTCCCTGTGGCGGCCCCGAACACCGGGGAGCTGTTTTTT. This sequence encodes CASSTLPVAAPNTGELFF. The chain uses TRBV6-2 or TRBV6-3 and TRBJ2-2; D not certain. This CDR3 contains 18 residues. Per germline, CDR1 MNHEY and CDR2 SVGEGT. Trimming stripped 5 bases from V and 0 bases from J, with 19 bases between.

The genes are TRBV28 and TRBJ2-3; D might be TRBD2 (6 bases). From germline, CDR1 is MDHEN and CDR2 SYDVKM. V gave up 6 bases and J gave up 3 bases, with 19 bases separating them. There are 16 residues in the CDR3. CDR3 DNA: TGTGCCAGCAGCTTGGCGGGTGGCGGGACTACAGATACGCAGTATTTT. It encodes CASSLAGGGTTDTQYF.

There are a few counts of this clonotype. J is TRBJ2-5 and V is TRBV4-3; D gene unclear. CDR1 and CDR2 (germline): LGHNA, YSLEER. The ends were cut back, 1 base at V and 1 base at J, with 10 bases in the middle. The CDR3 has 15 residues. The CDR3 nucleotides are TGCGCCAGCAGCCAAGGTCTTATCATCCAAGAGACCCAGTACTTC. This codes for CASSQGLIIQETQYF.